This T cell receptor (beta chain) is drawn from a study of blood T cell repertoires in COVID-19. The overall study: Donors in the United States, Italy and Spain gave samples during acute or convalescent COVID-19. The analysed material was cDNA or gDNA that came from T cells, B-cell-depleted T cells, or PBMCs.

Study processing details: Estimation of nucleated cell counts relied on the amplification of reference gene primers. Clones were sequenced by immunoSEQ multiplex PCR, and TCRdb holds only the in-frame ones, with some missing. V and J calls and clone size are copied from that table; D and trimming were computed from the DNA. Of about 130,000 clones listed, around four fifths are singletons. Germline-derived CDR1 and CDR2 are LGHDT and YNNKEL (reference sequence). The V and J ends lost 6 bases and 2 bases, in that order; junction bases with no gene match: 1. The CDR3 is 14 amino acids. The rearrangement joins TRBV3-1 (or the pseudogene TRBV3-2) to TRBJ2-5, with 12 bases fitting TRBD2. This TCR came from a man aged 60 to 69 with acute or convalescent COVID-19. Sequenced input: peripheral blood. The CDR3 reads CASRGTSGQETQYF. As DNA, the CDR3 is TGTGCCAGCAGGGGGACTAGCGGGCAAGAGACCCAGTACTTC.